This record looks at one T cell receptor beta chain sequence and its context. The antigen is not known. Generated by immunoSEQ multiplex PCR, the TCRdb table keeps only in-frame clones and is missing some. The sample includes tens of thousands of clones, around 88% of them seen just once. The data derive from a study of OX40 agonist ivuxolimab in advanced cancers. The wider study: With a range of roughly 20 to 85, age averaged roughly 60 years, and around 83% were male. Broader study findings: Also present in some nonresponders was a low level of normalized T-cell clonal expansion. Patients with a partial response at 0.1-3.0 mg/kg had among the lowest clonal expansion.

Trimming removed 2 bases at V and 2 bases at J, with 13 bases between. The CDR3 is 16 residues long. Looked up from germline, CDR1 is WSHSY and CDR2 is SAAADI. The chain employs TRBV10-2 and TRBJ2-1; possibly TRBD1 for D (6 bases). The sequence was collected from an adult with an advanced solid tumor such as melanoma, head and neck, liver or kidney cancer. The starting material was CD4+ or CD8+ T cells sorted from blood, obtained in a trial of the OX40 agonist ivuxolimab. CDR3 sequence (DNA): TGCGCCAGCAGTGAGGGTGGCAGGGGTGCCTACAATGAGCAGTTCTTC. Encoded protein: CASSEGGRGAYNEQFF.